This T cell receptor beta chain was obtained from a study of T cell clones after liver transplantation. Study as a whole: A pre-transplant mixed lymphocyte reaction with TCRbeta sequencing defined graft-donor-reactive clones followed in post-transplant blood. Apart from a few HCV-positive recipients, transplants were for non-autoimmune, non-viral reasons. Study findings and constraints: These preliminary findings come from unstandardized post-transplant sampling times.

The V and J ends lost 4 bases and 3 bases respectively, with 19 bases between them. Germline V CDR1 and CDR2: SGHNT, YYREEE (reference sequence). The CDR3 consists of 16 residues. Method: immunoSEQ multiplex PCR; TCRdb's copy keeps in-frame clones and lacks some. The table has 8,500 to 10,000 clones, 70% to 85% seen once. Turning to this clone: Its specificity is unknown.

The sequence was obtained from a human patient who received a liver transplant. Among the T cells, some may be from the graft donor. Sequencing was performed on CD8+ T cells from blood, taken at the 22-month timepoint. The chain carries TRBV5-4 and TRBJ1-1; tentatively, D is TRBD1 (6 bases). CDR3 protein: CASSPGGGRGDTEAFF. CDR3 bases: TGTGCCAGCAGCCCCGGGGGGGGGCGCGGTGACACTGAAGCTTTCTTT.